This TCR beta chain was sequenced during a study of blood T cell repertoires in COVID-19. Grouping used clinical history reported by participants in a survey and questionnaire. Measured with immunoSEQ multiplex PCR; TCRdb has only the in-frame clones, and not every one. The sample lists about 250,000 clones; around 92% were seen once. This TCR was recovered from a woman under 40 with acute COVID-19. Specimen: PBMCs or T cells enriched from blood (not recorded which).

The CDR3 DNA follows: TGCGCCAGCAGTTACAGGGTAGAAAAACTGTTTTTT. Residues: CASSYRVEKLFF. The rearrangement links TRBV10-2 to TRBJ1-4, with D maybe TRBD1 (6 bases). The CDR3 is 12 amino acids. V was clipped by 5 bases and J by 8 bases, with 9 bases between them. Germline loops: CDR1 WSHSY, CDR2 SAAADI.